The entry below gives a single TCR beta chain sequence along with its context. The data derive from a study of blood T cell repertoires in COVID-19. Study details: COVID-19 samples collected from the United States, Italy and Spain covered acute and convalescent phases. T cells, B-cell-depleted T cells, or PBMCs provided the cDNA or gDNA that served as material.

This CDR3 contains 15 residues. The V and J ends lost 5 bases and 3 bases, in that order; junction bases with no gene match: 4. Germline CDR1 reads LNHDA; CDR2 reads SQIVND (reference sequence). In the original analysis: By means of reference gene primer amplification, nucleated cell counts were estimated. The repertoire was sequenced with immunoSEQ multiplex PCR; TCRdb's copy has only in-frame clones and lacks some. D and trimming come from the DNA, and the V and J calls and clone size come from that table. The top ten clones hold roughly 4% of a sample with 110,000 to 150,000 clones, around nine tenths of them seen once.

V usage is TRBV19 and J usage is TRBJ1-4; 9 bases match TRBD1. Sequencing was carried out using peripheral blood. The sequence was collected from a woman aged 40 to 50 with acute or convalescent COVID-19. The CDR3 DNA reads TGTGCCAGTAGTTCCAGACAGGGGGCTAATGAAAAACTGTTTTTT. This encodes CASSSRQGANEKLFF.